The 11 T cell receptor beta chains below were found in one sample sequenced in a study of blood T cell repertoires in COVID-19. Only in-frame clones appear in the TCRdb table, and some are missing; sequencing was by immunoSEQ multiplex PCR. The sample consists of under 450,000 clones, approximately 89% of them appearing once. Sequencing was done on a sample of PBMCs or T cells enriched from blood (not recorded which). The receptors originated from a woman between 35 and 50 years old who had been exposed to COVID-19.

The CDR3 region has the DNA TGTGCCAGCAGCGGGAGTACAGGGGACTTCTCTGGAAACACCATATATTTT. This encodes CASSGSTGDFSGNTIYF. The V gene is TRBV7-9, the J gene TRBJ1-3, with 7 bases matching TRBD1. This CDR3 region has 17 residues. V dropped 5 bases and J dropped 0; count of bases not matched to a gene: 10. In germline, CDR1 is SEHNR, CDR2 FQNEAQ (reference sequence).

The rearrangement links TRBV7-9 to TRBJ1-4; 12 bases are a match to TRBD1. The junction had 6 bases not matched to a gene; V was cut back by 5 bases and J by 8 bases. This CDR3 contains 15 residues. CDR1 and CDR2 from the germline V gene are SEHNR and FQNEAQ (reference sequence). CDR3 nucleotide sequence: TGTGCCAGCAGCCCCGGGACAGGGGGCTTAGAAAAACTGTTTTTT. It codes for CASSPGTGGLEKLFF. Together with reference TRBV7-9 and TRBJ1-4, the CDR3 gives the full variable domain: DTGVSQNPRHKITKRGQNVTFRCDPISEHNRLYWYRQTLGQGPEFLTYFQNEAQLEKSRLLSDRFSAERPKGSFSTLEIQRTEQGDSAMYLCASSPGTGGLEKLFFGSGTQLSVL.

This chain joins TRBV5-5 and TRBJ1-4; 8 nucleotides match TRBD1. The junction had 3 bases not matched to a gene; V was cut back by 0 bases and J by 8 bases. The CDR3 is 14 amino acids. Germline CDR1 is SGHKS and CDR2 is YYEKEE (reference sequence). The CDR3 nucleotides read TGTGCCAGCAGCTTGGCAGGGGGCTTGGAAAAACTGTTTTTT. It translates to CASSLAGGLEKLFF.

The V gene is TRBV7-9, the J gene TRBJ1-1; weak D call: TRBD1 (5 bases). The CDR3 consists of 16 residues. V lost 5 bases, J lost 0 bases, and 16 bases lay in between. Germline V gene lookup returns CDR1 SEHNR and CDR2 FQNEAQ (reference sequence). CDR3 residues: CASSPQPLTVNTEAFF. CDR3 in DNA: TGTGCCAGCAGCCCCCAACCCCTGACAGTGAACACTGAAGCTTTCTTT.

This clone has more than one count but fewer than ten. One junction end does not reproduce the germline sequence, and a read error may be involved. This chain uses TRBV3-1 (or the pseudogene TRBV3-2) with TRBJ2-2; either TRBD1 or TRBD2 may supply D (5 bases each). Germline V lookup: CDR1 LGHDT, CDR2 YNNKEL (reference sequence). The CDR3 extends over 16 amino acids. CDR3 protein: CVSSQGETANTGELFF. CDR3 in DNA: TGTGTCAGCAGCCAAGGGGAGACGGCGAACACCGGGGAGCTGTTTTTT.

This clone was seen only once. The rearrangement links TRBV5-1 to TRBJ2-2, with 9 bases lining up with TRBD1. Germline-derived CDR1 and CDR2 are SGHRS and YFSETQ. V shed 1 base and J 5 bases; nucleotides not matched to a gene: 6. The length of the CDR3 is 16 residues. This CDR3 is CASSLSGDRVTGELFF. The CDR3 DNA reads TGCGCCAGCAGCTTGTCAGGGGACAGGGTGACCGGGGAGCTGTTTTTT.

This chain links TRBV30 with TRBJ1-1; 9 bases are shared with TRBD1. The junction had 11 bases not matched to a gene; V was cut back by 3 bases and J by 6 bases. CDR1 and CDR2 from the germline V gene are GTSNPN and SVGIG (reference sequence). The CDR3 has 15 residues. DNA for the CDR3: TGTGCCTGGAGCCTAGGGGGACAGGGAGGACCTGAAGCTTTCTTT. Amino acids: CAWSLGGQGGPEAFF.

This clone was counted between two and nine times. This chain uses TRBV19 with TRBJ1-5; weak D call: TRBD1 (5 bases). CDR1 is LNHDA and CDR2 is SQIVND in the germline V gene (reference sequence). The V gene lost 4 bases and the J gene lost 1 base, with 17 bases spanning the gap. The CDR3 covers 17 residues. The CDR3 DNA sequence: TGTGCCAGTAGTAGTCCCTGGGGGGTAGGAAGCAATCAGCCCCAGCATTTT. It codes for CASSSPWGVGSNQPQHF.

The genes are TRBV5-1 and TRBJ2-3; 14 positions agree with TRBD2. There are 17 residues in the CDR3. V lost 4 bases and J lost 3; bases outside the gene matches: 7. Looked up from germline, CDR1 is SGHRS and CDR2 is YFSETQ. CDR3 coding DNA: TGCGCCAGCAGCATTCGGACTAGCGGGGGGAGAACAGATACGCAGTATTTT. It specifies CASSIRTSGGRTDTQYF.

This clone was seen more than once but under ten times. The CDR3, as DNA: TGTGCCAGCAGTCCCAGGGTTGGGGAGCAGTACTTC. This codes for CASSPRVGEQYF. The chain carries TRBV12-3 or TRBV12-4 and TRBJ2-7, with TRBD1 as a possible D gene (5 bases). The CDR3 is 12 amino acids. Trimming took 5 bases from V and 7 from J, leaving 12 bases between them.

V and J are TRBV6-1 and TRBJ1-2; tentative D call: TRBD1 (6 bases). Germline CDR1 reads MNHNS; CDR2 reads SASEGT. Trimming took off 1 base at V and 4 bases at J, with 13 bases between the two ends. This CDR3 region has 15 residues. The CDR3 nucleotides read TGTGCCAGCAGTGAAGACAGGGCCCCTAGCTATGGCTACACCTTC. Translation gives CASSEDRAPSYGYTF.